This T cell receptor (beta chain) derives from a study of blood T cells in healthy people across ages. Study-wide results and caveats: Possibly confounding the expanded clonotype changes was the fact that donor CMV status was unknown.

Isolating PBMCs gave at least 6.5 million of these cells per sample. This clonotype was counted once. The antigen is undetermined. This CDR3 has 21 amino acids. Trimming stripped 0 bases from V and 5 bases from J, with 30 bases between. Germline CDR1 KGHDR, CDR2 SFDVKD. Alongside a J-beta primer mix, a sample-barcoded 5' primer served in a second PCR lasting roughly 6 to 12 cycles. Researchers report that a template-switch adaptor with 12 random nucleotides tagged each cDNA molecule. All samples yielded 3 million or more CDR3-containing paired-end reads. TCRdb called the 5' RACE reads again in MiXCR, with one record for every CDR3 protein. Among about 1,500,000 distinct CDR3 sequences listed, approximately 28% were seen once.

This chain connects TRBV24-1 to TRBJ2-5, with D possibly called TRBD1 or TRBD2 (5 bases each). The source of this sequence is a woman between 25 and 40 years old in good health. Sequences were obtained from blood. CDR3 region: CATSDLGTPGSGGNLGETQYF. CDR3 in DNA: TGTGCCACCAGTGATTTGGGGACCCCGGGAAGTGGGGGAAACCTCGGGGAGACCCAGTACTTC.